This TCR beta chain was sequenced during a study of blood T cell repertoires in COVID-19. Overall study context: T cells, B-cell-depleted T cells, or PBMCs provided the cDNA or gDNA that served as material.

Per the study methods: It was from reference gene primer amplification that nucleated cell counts were estimated. Measured with immunoSEQ multiplex PCR; TCRdb has only the in-frame clones, and not every one. V and J calls and clone size are those listed in that table; D and trimming were worked out from the DNA. The repertoire includes 150,000 to 200,000 clones, around 80% of them detected once, and 2.5% to 3.5% sits in the top ten. The CDR3 covers 16 residues. In germline, CDR1 is KGHSH, CDR2 LQKENI. Trimming shortened V by 3 bases and J by 0 bases, and 11 bases separated the two germline ends. The sample was peripheral blood. The chain links TRBV18 to TRBJ2-2; D gene ambiguous. This TCR was recovered from a woman aged 80 or older with active or convalescent COVID-19. In DNA form, the CDR3 reads TGTGCCAGCTCACCCCTGGAGCCGACGAACACCGGGGAGCTGTTTTTT. This translates into CASSPLEPTNTGELFF.